The 24 T cell receptor beta chains below all came from one sample that was sequenced in a study of cytomegalovirus exposure and HLA in healthy donors. The PCR used 60 Vbeta and 13 Jbeta primers. TCRdb keeps only in-frame clones here, not all; method: immunoSEQ multiplex PCR. The sample consists of approximately 240,000 clones, approximately 84% of them appearing once. Sequenced sample: PBMCs. These receptor sequences come from a woman aged 35 to 49 in good health and CMV-seronegative.

This sequence joins TRBV7-2 and TRBJ2-7; D not resolved. CDR1 and CDR2 (germline): SGHTA, FQGNSA. CDR3 size: 13 residues. Trimming pared 5 bases from V and 6 bases from J, leaving 14 bases between. The CDR3 is CASSALTSVEQYF. In DNA, the CDR3 is TGTGCCAGCAGCGCTCTAACGAGTGTCGAGCAGTACTTC.

The chain employs TRBV30 and TRBJ1-1; possible D gene TRBD1, 6 bases. The CDR3 is 13 amino acids. V was pared by 3 bases and J by 0 bases, with 8 bases between. Germline CDR1 reads GTSNPN; CDR2 reads SVGIG (reference sequence). CDR3 amino acids: CAWRDSLNTEAFF. CDR3 DNA: TGTGCCTGGAGGGACAGTCTGAACACTGAAGCTTTCTTT.

The chain combines TRBV7-2 with TRBJ2-5, with 9 bases aligning to TRBD2. The CDR3 has 16 amino acids. Losses at the gene ends were 5 bases for V and 5 bases for J; bases not matched to a gene: 12. From germline, CDR1 is SGHTA and CDR2 FQGNSA. The CDR3 region has the DNA TGTGCCAGCAGCCCCAGGGATAGCGGGGGACGGGAGACCCAGTACTTC. Translated, it gives CASSPRDSGGRETQYF. Full variable domain (outside the CDR3, taken from reference TRBV7-2 and TRBJ2-5): GAGVSQSPSNKVTEKGKDVELRCDPISGHTALYWYRQSLGQGLEFLIYFQGNSAPDKSGLPSDRFSAERTGGSVSTLTIQRTQQEDSAVYLCASSPRDSGGRETQYFGPGTRLLVL.

The V gene is TRBV4-3, the J gene TRBJ1-2, with D tentatively TRBD1 (6 bases). CDR3 length: 15 amino acids. CDR1 is LGHNA and CDR2 is YSLEER in the germline V gene. Trimming removed 1 base at V and 4 bases at J, with 13 bases between. In nucleotides, the CDR3 is TGCGCCAGCAGCCAAGGGGGGCAGGGTATCTATGGCTACACCTTC. This translates into CASSQGGQGIYGYTF.

This chain links TRBV7-9 with TRBJ2-1, with a possible D match to TRBD2 (6 bases). The CDR3 consists of 13 residues. The V gene lost 4 bases and the J gene lost 9 bases, with 13 bases spanning the gap. Germline V lookup: CDR1 SEHNR, CDR2 FQNEAQ (reference sequence). The CDR3 region has the DNA TGTGCCAGCAGCTCCCGGGACTTAAGTGAGCAGTTCTTC. This codes for CASSSRDLSEQFF. Full variable domain (rest looked up from reference TRBV7-9 and TRBJ2-1): DTGVSQNPRHKITKRGQNVTFRCDPISEHNRLYWYRQTLGQGPEFLTYFQNEAQLEKSRLLSDRFSAERPKGSFSTLEIQRTEQGDSAMYLCASSSRDLSEQFFGPGTRLTVL.

The CDR3 nucleotides are TGTGCCAGCAGGGGTACAGGGTTTGAGCAGTACTTC. Amino acids: CASRGTGFEQYF. V is TRBV2 and J is TRBJ2-7; maybe TRBD1 (6 bases). The CDR3 runs to 12 residues. V was pared by 6 bases and J by 7 bases, with 13 bases between. The germline CDR1 and CDR2 sequences are SNHLY and FYNNEI.

The chain links TRBV15 to TRBJ2-5; perhaps TRBD2 as D (7 bases). Germline V lookup: CDR1 LNHNV, CDR2 YYDKDF (reference sequence). V was clipped by 0 bases and J by 4 bases, with 9 bases between them. CDR3 length: 14 residues. CDR3 amino acids: CATSRDGGRETQYF. Written as DNA, the CDR3 is TGTGCCACCAGCAGAGACGGGGGGCGAGAGACCCAGTACTTC. Complete variable domain (other parts from reference TRBV15 and TRBJ2-5): DAMVIQNPRYQVTQFGKPVTLSCSQTLNHNVMYWYQQKSSQAPKLLFHYYDKDFNNEADTPDNFQSRRPNTSFCFLDIRSPGLGDTAMYLCATSRDGGRETQYFGPGTRLLVL.

The rearrangement uses TRBV5-1 and TRBJ1-2, with 7 bases matching TRBD1. This CDR3 region has 14 residues. V shed 0 bases, J shed 8 bases, and the junction held 7 bases outside the gene matches. From germline, CDR1 is SGHRS and CDR2 YFSETQ. The CDR3 DNA reads as TGCGCCAGCAGCTTGGCACAGGGGCAGATGGGCTACACCTTC. Protein product: CASSLAQGQMGYTF.

The V gene is TRBV7-6, the J gene TRBJ2-1, with unresolved D. This CDR3 region has 13 residues. CDR1 and CDR2 (germline): SGHVS, FNYEAQ. The V end lost 5 bases, the J end lost 6 bases, and 11 bases lay between the germline ends. The CDR3 protein is CASSLRLGNEQFF. The CDR3 bases are TGTGCCAGCAGCCTTCGACTTGGCAATGAGCAGTTCTTC.

A remark on this clone: Germline is not matched at one junction end, which may reflect a read error. The chain couples TRBV7-9 to TRBJ2-2; D might be TRBD2 (5 bases). CDR1 and CDR2 (germline): SEHNR, FQNEAQ (reference sequence). CDR3 size: 16 residues. CDR3 amino acids: CSSSLYPGGYTGELFF. CDR3 in DNA: TGTTCCAGCAGCTTATATCCCGGCGGGTACACCGGGGAGCTGTTTTTT.

In this sample, this clone turned up a few times. V gene TRBV30 combines with J gene TRBJ1-3; D is uncertain. V was trimmed by 1 base and J by 3 bases, leaving 7 bases between them. Germline CDR1 GTSNPN, CDR2 SVGIG (reference sequence). The CDR3 loop spans 13 amino acids. The CDR3 nucleotides read TGTGCCTGGAGTGGGAGCAGTGGAAACACCATATATTTT. It yields the protein CAWSGSSGNTIYF.

V and J are TRBV5-1 and TRBJ1-1; TRBD1 might be the D (6 bases). Trimming removed 4 bases from V and 3 bases from J, with 28 bases in between. CDR3 length: 19 amino acids. The germline V gene has CDR1 SGHRS and CDR2 YFSETQ. The CDR3 reads CASSKLGRGAWSRDTEAFF. The CDR3, as DNA: TGCGCCAGCAGCAAACTCGGGCGGGGGGCTTGGTCGCGAGACACTGAAGCTTTCTTT.

V gene TRBV7-9 combines with J gene TRBJ1-1; 7 bases are a match to TRBD1. This CDR3 comprises 14 residues. Losses at the gene ends were 5 bases for V and 5 bases for J; bases not matched to a gene: 8. The germline gives CDR1 SEHNR, CDR2 FQNEAQ (reference sequence). The CDR3 loop reads CASSPRQGVTEAFF. The DNA of the CDR3 is TGTGCCAGCAGCCCTCGACAGGGTGTGACTGAAGCTTTCTTT.

This chain uses TRBV2 with TRBJ2-3; D perhaps matches TRBD1 (6 bases). V lost 5 bases, J lost 7 bases, and 28 bases lay in between. The germline gives CDR1 SNHLY, CDR2 FYNNEI. The length of the CDR3 is 18 residues. The CDR3 here is CASSFSLTTGLGHNTQYF. The CDR3 DNA sequence: TGTGCCAGCAGTTTCTCCTTGACCACAGGGCTGGGGCATAATACGCAGTATTTT.

CDR3 in amino acids: CASSLGAGNIQYF. CDR3 DNA: TGTGCCAGCAGCTTGGGGGCAGGAAACATTCAGTACTTC. V gene TRBV5-6 combines with J gene TRBJ2-4; D call uncertain. Per the germline V gene, CDR1 is SGHDT and CDR2 is YYEEEE. This CDR3 contains 13 residues. With 0 bases removed from V and 6 bases from J, the gap between germline ends came to 7 bases.

The chain uses TRBV7-8 and TRBJ2-1; TRBD1 matches at 8 bases. V dropped 5 bases and J dropped 0; count of bases not matched to a gene: 3. There are 15 residues in the CDR3. The germline gives CDR1 SGHVS, CDR2 FQNEAQ. In DNA form, the CDR3 reads TGTGCCAGCAGCCCTGACAGGGGCTCCTACAATGAGCAGTTCTTC. Its translation: CASSPDRGSYNEQFF.

Points on this clone: Additional DNA sequences in this sample encode the identical CDR3. The gene calls are TRBV5-1 and TRBJ1-6, with 7 bases identical to TRBD1. J was trimmed by 10 bases and V by 0 bases; bases with no gene match: 4. This CDR3 is 14 amino acids long. Germline V gives CDR1 SGHRS, CDR2 YFSETQ. CDR3 amino acids: CASSLEGGDSPLHF. In DNA form, the CDR3 reads TGCGCCAGCAGCTTGGAAGGGGGCGACTCACCCCTCCACTTT.

This sequence joins TRBV18 and TRBJ1-1; possibly TRBD1 for D (6 bases). The CDR3 spans 13 residues. V was trimmed by 4 bases and J by 4 bases, leaving 10 bases between them. Germline-derived CDR1 and CDR2 are KGHSH and LQKENI. The CDR3 loop is CASSQGESTEAFF. CDR3 coding DNA: TGTGCCAGCTCACAGGGGGAGTCCACTGAAGCTTTCTTT.

V gene TRBV5-1 combines with J gene TRBJ1-4; 9 bases are a match to TRBD1. V lost 2 bases to trimming and J lost 8 bases; unmatched junction nucleotides: 4. This CDR3 comprises 14 residues. Germline CDR1 is SGHRS and CDR2 is YFSETQ. CDR3: CASSFRTGEEKLFF. In DNA form, the CDR3 reads TGCGCCAGCAGCTTCCGGACAGGGGAAGAAAAACTGTTTTTT.

This rearrangement joins TRBV4-2 to TRBJ1-1; tentative D call: TRBD1 (5 bases). The CDR3 spans 16 residues. Germline CDR1 LGHNA, CDR2 YNFKEQ. Trimming took 0 bases from V and 0 from J, leaving 11 bases between them. The DNA of the CDR3 is TGTGCCAGCAGCCAAGAAAGGGGCCAGATGAACACTGAAGCTTTCTTT. Translation gives CASSQERGQMNTEAFF.

Details on this clone: Germline and junction disagree at one end, which may indicate a read error. The chain is built from TRBV7-7 and TRBJ2-2, with 8 bases identical to TRBD1. Germline V gives CDR1 SSHAT, CDR2 FNYEAQ (reference sequence). CDR3 size: 15 residues. For the CDR3, the DNA is TGTGCTAGCAGCTCAAGGACAGGGTTCACCGGGGAGCTGTTTTTT. Its protein product is CASSSRTGFTGELFF.

The rearrangement links TRBV23-1 to TRBJ2-7; 11 nucleotides align to TRBD1. TRBV23-1 is an ORF, with its function uncertain. The V and J ends lost 4 bases and 7 bases, in that order; junction bases with no gene match: 6. The CDR3 contains 14 residues. The chain's CDR3 is CASSRGQGANEQYF. The CDR3, as DNA: TGCGCCAGCAGTCGAGGACAGGGGGCGAATGAGCAGTACTTC.

V gene TRBV27 combines with J gene TRBJ1-1; TRBD1 matches 8 bases. CDR3 size: 15 residues. The J segment lost 1 base and the V segment lost 8 bases, leaving 9 bases of the junction unmatched. The germline V gene has CDR1 MNHEY and CDR2 SMNVEV (reference sequence). CDR3 in DNA: TGTGCCAGCCGAACAGGGGGTGCCCAGAACACTGAAGCTTTCTTT. It yields the protein CASRTGGAQNTEAFF.

The chain employs TRBV9 and TRBJ1-6; 8 bases are a match to TRBD1. This CDR3 is 14 amino acids long. Germline loops: CDR1 SGDLS, CDR2 YYNGEE. The V and J ends lost 5 bases and 10 bases, in that order; junction bases with no gene match: 8. CDR3: CASRKDRVGSPLHF. CDR3 nucleotides: TGTGCCAGCAGAAAGGACAGGGTGGGATCACCCCTCCACTTT.